One and the same sample provided the 6 T cell receptor beta chains below, sequenced in a study of T cell changes during pregnancy in multiple sclerosis. The assay was immunoSEQ multiplex PCR, and TCRdb's table has in-frame clones only and misses some. This table holds fewer than 85,000 clones, roughly 96% found once. Sequenced material: peripheral blood, taken in the second trimester of pregnancy. These receptors were collected from a female donor with multiple sclerosis, enrolled in a pregnancy study.

The rearrangement joins TRBV2 to TRBJ2-1; 16 bases align to TRBD2. The CDR3 is 15 residues long. CDR1 is SNHLY, CDR2 FYNNEI, per germline. The junction had 5 bases not matched to a gene; V was cut back by 8 bases and J by 7 bases. CDR3: CASPGLAGGSNEQFF. The CDR3 DNA follows: TGTGCCAGCCCGGGACTAGCGGGAGGGAGTAATGAGCAGTTCTTC.

The CDR3 loop is CSVRSLNTEAFF. The CDR3 bases are TGCAGCGTCCGTAGTCTGAACACTGAAGCTTTCTTT. The chain combines TRBV29-1 with TRBJ1-1; D is ambiguous. V was cut by 6 bases and J by 0 bases, with 8 bases left in between. Germline V lookup: CDR1 SQVTM, CDR2 ANQGSEA. This CDR3 comprises 12 residues.

The chain has TRBV5-1 and TRBJ1-1; D remains unclear. The V gene lost 0 bases and the J gene lost 6 bases, with 15 bases spanning the gap. The CDR3 consists of 15 residues. The germline gives CDR1 SGHRS, CDR2 YFSETQ. This CDR3 reads CASSLGAPPDPEAFF. DNA for the CDR3: TGCGCCAGCAGCTTGGGGGCGCCTCCAGACCCTGAAGCTTTCTTT.

The chain joins TRBV19 to TRBJ1-2; TRBD1 aligns across 9 bases. The V gene end was trimmed by 4 bases and the J gene end by 7 bases; junction bases not matched to a gene: 19. This CDR3 contains 18 residues. CDR1 LNHDA and CDR2 SQIVND come from the germline V gene (reference sequence). The CDR3: CASSNTNRGPFSGSGYTF. Written as DNA, the CDR3 is TGTGCCAGTAGTAATACCAACAGGGGGCCTTTTTCGGGCAGTGGCTACACCTTC.

This chain connects TRBV5-6 to TRBJ2-3, with TRBD2 matching 9 bases. The CDR3 has 14 residues. Germline V gives CDR1 SGHDT, CDR2 YYEEEE. Unmatched junction bases numbered 4, after V lost 5 bases and J lost 3 bases. CDR3 in amino acids: CASSSGSGTDTQYF. CDR3 nucleotide sequence: TGTGCCAGCAGTAGCGGGAGCGGAACAGATACGCAGTATTTT. Supplemented by reference TRBV5-6 and TRBJ2-3, the full variable domain reads DAGVTQSPTHLIKTRGQQVTLRCSPKSGHDTVSWYQQALGQGPQFIFQYYEEEERQRGNFPDRFSGHQFPNYSSELNVNALLLGDSALYLCASSSGSGTDTQYFGPGTRLTVL.

The chain employs TRBV2 and TRBJ2-3, with TRBD1 identical over 9 bases. The V gene end was trimmed by 2 bases and the J gene end by 1 base; junction bases not matched to a gene: 7. This CDR3 contains 17 residues. Germline V CDR1 and CDR2: SNHLY, FYNNEI. The DNA of the CDR3 is TGTGCCAGCAGTGAATCCCGGGACAGGGTGGGCACAGATACGCAGTATTTT. Its translation is CASSESRDRVGTDTQYF.